A single sample is the source of the 15 T cell receptor beta chains below, sequenced in a study of naive and memory T cell subsets. The beta constant-region primer was an equimolar mix of two oligonucleotides covering TRBC1 and TRBC2. Four rounds of PCR amplified the ligated cDNA using nested alpha and beta constant-region primers plus SP2. Each CDR3 protein gets one entry after TCRdb re-called the UMI-ligation and nested PCR reads with MiXCR. This sample carries about 8,000 distinct CDR3 sequences, 28% of them seen once, and the ten largest clones take 59%. The sample comprised CD8+ TEMRA cells from blood. Subset given: effector memory re-expressing CD45RA, CD45RA+ CD27-. These receptors were obtained from a human donor in good health.

This chain joins TRBV10-2 and TRBJ2-5, with D possibly TRBD1 on 7 matching bases. V gave up 4 bases and J gave up 9 bases, with 18 bases separating them. Looked up from germline, CDR1 is WSHSY and CDR2 is SAAADI. The length of the CDR3 is 14 residues. As DNA, the CDR3 is TGCGCCAGCAGTGCCCCATTGCAGGGGGAGGCCCAGTACTTC. Its translation is CASSAPLQGEAQYF.

The V and J genes are TRBV21-1 and TRBJ2-1; the table names TRBD2, a call not compared with the DNA. TRBV21-1 is a pseudogene locus. This CDR3 comprises 19 residues. This chain's CDR3 is CASSPHSLVLAASYNEQFF. The CDR3 region has the DNA TGTGCCAGCAGCCCACATTCCCTTGTTCTAGCGGCGTCCTACAATGAGCAGTTCTTC.

Within the sample, this clonotype is medium-sized. The genes are TRBV6-2 or TRBV6-3 and TRBJ2-6; D uncertain. This CDR3 is 16 amino acids long. Between the trimmed V and J ends, which lost 7 bases and 0 bases, there was a span of 13 bases. The germline V gene has CDR1 MNHEY and CDR2 SVGEGT. The CDR3 loop is CASNNLEDSGANVLTF. The CDR3 nucleotides read TGTGCCAGCAACAACCTCGAGGACTCTGGGGCCAACGTCCTGACTTTC.

The genes are TRBV4-3 and TRBJ1-2; 7 bases fit TRBD1. The V gene's germline CDR1 is LGHNA and CDR2 YSLEER. The CDR3 has 15 residues. V was clipped by 4 bases and J by 3 bases; unmatched bases: 8. The CDR3 bases are TGCGCCAGCAGCCCCACAGGGGAATCTCACTATGGCTACACCTTC. This translates into CASSPTGESHYGYTF.

This clonotype was recorded a few times. The V call is TRBV7-9, the J call TRBJ2-3; D unresolved. This CDR3 spans 14 amino acids. The V gene lost 5 bases and the J gene lost 14 bases, with 23 bases spanning the gap. Germline V gene sequence: CDR1 SEHNR, CDR2 FQNEAQ (reference sequence). CDR3 residues: CASSPPLNPPLAYF. The CDR3 coding sequence is TGTGCCAGCAGCCCACCCCTAAACCCTCCTCTGGCGTATTTT.

The gene calls are TRBV7-6 and TRBJ2-7; D gene unclear. The CDR3 spans 14 residues. The V and J ends lost 1 base and 2 bases respectively, with 9 bases between them. CDR1 and CDR2 (germline): SGHVS, FNYEAQ. Here the CDR3 DNA reads TGTGCCAGCAGCTTAGGTCCCGAGGCCTACGAGCAGTACTTC. Translating gives CASSLGPEAYEQYF.

This clonotype was detected a few times. This chain links TRBV11-1 with TRBJ2-7; possible D gene TRBD1, 5 bases. Germline CDR1 SGHAT, CDR2 FQDESV (reference sequence). The CDR3 is made up of 15 amino acids. V was shortened by 4 bases and J by 3 bases, with 16 bases between the two germline ends. Written as DNA, the CDR3 is TGTGCCAGCAGCTCCGAAACGGCACAGGACTACGAGCAGTACTTC. Its translation: CASSSETAQDYEQYF.

This clonotype has only a few counts. The gene calls are TRBV28 and TRBJ2-5, with D possibly matching TRBD2 (6 bases). With 1 base removed from V and 7 bases from J, the gap between germline ends came to 10 bases. Germline CDR1 and CDR2: MDHEN and SYDVKM. The CDR3 is 13 residues long. The CDR3 loop reads CASSLSIGRTQYF. The CDR3 DNA follows: TGTGCCAGCAGTTTATCGATCGGGAGGACCCAGTACTTC.

The chain employs TRBV3-1 and TRBJ2-2, with 7 bases fitting TRBD2. The ends lost 1 base at V and 2 bases at J; junction bases unmatched: 13. The CDR3 extends over 19 amino acids. Per germline, CDR1 LGHDT and CDR2 YNNKEL (reference sequence). CDR3 nucleotide sequence: TGTGCCAGCAGCCAAGGCGTTCGGACTAGGTTGTGTAACACCGGGGAGCTGTTTTTT. Translated: CASSQGVRTRLCNTGELFF.

This chain joins TRBV7-2 and TRBJ2-4; 13 bases agree with TRBD2. Germline-derived CDR1 and CDR2 are SGHTA and FQGNSA. With 4 bases clipped from V and 7 bases from J, the junction kept 10 bases outside the gene matches. CDR3 length equals 17 residues. CDR3 sequence reads: CASSSRTSGSLWNIQYF. In nucleotides, the CDR3 is TGTGCCAGCAGCTCTCGGACTAGCGGGAGCTTGTGGAACATTCAGTACTTC. Full variable domain (remainder filled in from reference TRBV7-2 and TRBJ2-4): GAGVSQSPSNKVTEKGKDVELRCDPISGHTALYWYRQSLGQGLEFLIYFQGNSAPDKSGLPSDRFSAERTGGSVSTLTIQRTQQEDSAVYLCASSSRTSGSLWNIQYFGAGTRLSVL.

This clonotype was seen more than once but under ten times. V gene TRBV3-1 combines with J gene TRBJ2-1, with 13 bases that match TRBD2. The germline V gene encodes CDR1 LGHDT and CDR2 YNNKEL (reference sequence). The CDR3 has 18 residues. Trimming cost V 6 bases and J 0 bases; bases outside gene matches: 8. This CDR3 is CASSQRTSGGLSYNEQFF. In DNA, the CDR3 is TGTGCCAGCAGTCAAAGGACTAGCGGGGGCCTCTCCTACAATGAGCAGTTCTTC.

As concerns this clonotype: The CDR3 ends on some other residue instead of the conserved phenylalanine or tryptophan, so this is likely a read error. The gene calls are TRBV27 and TRBJ1-4; 7 bases fit TRBD1. The CDR3 length is 14 residues. Per germline, CDR1 MNHEY and CDR2 SMNVEV (reference sequence). V gave up 4 bases and J gave up 4 bases; unmatched junction bases: 3. CDR3: CASSWDRNNEKLFI. CDR3 in DNA: TGTGCCAGCAGTTGGGACAGAAATAATGAAAAACTGTTTATT.

This clonotype was detected a few times. The chain recombines TRBV4-2 with TRBJ1-2; tentatively, D is TRBD1 (5 bases). This CDR3 contains 14 residues. Germline V gene data show CDR1 as LGHNA and CDR2 as YNFKEQ. V shed 1 base and J shed 6 bases, with 12 bases lying between them. CDR3 in amino acids: CASSQAGRVDGYTF. CDR3 in DNA: TGTGCCAGCAGCCAAGCAGGGCGGGTGGATGGCTACACCTTC.

This clonotype has only a few counts. The V call is TRBV14, the J call TRBJ2-3, with D tentatively TRBD1 (6 bases). The CDR3 extends over 17 amino acids. Germline loops: CDR1 SGHDN, CDR2 FVKESK. The germline V and J ends were trimmed by 0 bases and 2 bases, with 15 bases remaining between them. The CDR3 sequence: CASSQEVAGDPTDTQYF. The CDR3, as DNA: TGTGCCAGCAGCCAAGAAGTAGCAGGGGATCCCACAGATACGCAGTATTTT.

Many counts were recorded for this clonotype. The chain carries TRBV28 and TRBJ2-6; D could derive from TRBD1 or TRBD2 (5 bases each). V was clipped by 0 bases and J by 1 base, with 7 bases between them. Germline V gene sequence: CDR1 MDHEN, CDR2 SYDVKM. The CDR3 is 16 residues long. This chain's CDR3 is CASSLCGGSGANVLTF. DNA of the CDR3: TGTGCCAGCAGTTTATGTGGGGGTTCTGGGGCCAACGTCCTGACTTTC.